The sequence of this T cell receptor beta chain was determined in a study of T cell repertoires in cytomegalovirus infection (dated by TCRdb to the late 2010s). A note on the overall study: The HLA type of each donor mattered for the analysis, because public TCR beta signatures pointed to carriage of CMV infection along with the matching HLA type. Findings and caveats that apply to the study as a whole: In both this cohort and an independent roughly 330-donor cohort, the cumulative frequency of public TCR beta family members distinguished carriers of CMV infection plus the relevant HLA type. The ex vivo response was dominated by HLA-C-restricted CMV-specific TCR beta clonotypes, which also provided the single most frequent clonotype in two of eight donors.

V is shortened by 2 bases, J by 8 bases, and the region joining them spans 12 bases. Looking up the germline V gene yields CDR1 MGHRA and CDR2 YSYEKL. From cysteine to phenylalanine, the CDR3 is 14 amino acids long. Here the CDR3 DNA is all that survives: 42 bases in frame from base 1. The sample was run on an Illumina HiSeq 1500. The public reads were run again by TCRdb, first through fastp at Q25 and then through MiXCR, and only productive beta chains were kept. Each entry merges the rows of one CDR3 protein and shows their most common DNA and genes. The sample includes 680,000 or so distinct CDR3 sequences, with less than 40% observed a single time. The top ten clonotypes cover around 2.6% of the sample. This clonotype was counted between two and nine times. Its antigen specificity is not known. No quality values exist for individual bases; no much larger clone is one base distant.

The sequence came from a human donor in good health (CMV status not recorded). Some clones in this sample may be carry-over from other donors' samples. Material: PBMCs. The rearrangement combines TRBV4-1 with TRBJ1-4, with no D gene named confidently. The nucleotides read TGCGCCAGCAGCCAAAGCCCAACGGGGGAAAAACTGTTTTTT. It codes for CASSQSPTGEKLFF.